The 16 T cell receptor beta chains listed next were all sequenced from one sample in a study of blood T cell repertoires in COVID-19. Produced via immunoSEQ multiplex PCR; TCRdb's table is partial and in-frame only. The sample has roughly 70,000 clones; around 78% are singletons. The specimen sequenced was peripheral blood. These receptors all come from a human donor in a cohort sampled during active COVID-19.

The chain is built from TRBV11-3 and TRBJ1-1; no clear D gene. CDR1 and CDR2 from the germline V gene are SGHNT and YENEEA. The CDR3 loop spans 13 amino acids. Trimming took 6 bases from V and 3 from J, leaving 11 bases between them. CDR3 nucleotide sequence: TGTGCCAGCAGTCCGGATGGAGACACTGAAGCTTTCTTT. Its protein product is CASSPDGDTEAFF.

CDR3 in amino acids: CASSLKGGPTLFGYTF. The CDR3 nucleotides are TGCGCCAGCAGCTTGAAAGGGGGTCCCACCTTATTTGGCTACACCTTC. The rearrangement joins TRBV5-1 to TRBJ1-2, with a possible D match to TRBD1 (6 bases). The CDR3 spans 16 residues. Germline CDR1 is SGHRS and CDR2 is YFSETQ. Trimming left V 1 base short and J 7 bases short, with 20 bases between.

V gene TRBV5-3 combines with J gene TRBJ1-1; the match to TRBD1 covers 10 bases. TRBV5-3 carries the ORF label, with uncertain function. The CDR3 sequence is 17 residues long. The V gene end was trimmed by 3 bases and the J gene end by 6 bases; junction bases not matched to a gene: 14. The DNA for the CDR3 is TGTGCCAGAAGCTCCCGCGGGACAGGGGTTTATTTCGCTGAAGCTTTCTTT. It specifies CARSSRGTGVYFAEAFF.

This clone was observed a single time. The chain links TRBV5-1 to TRBJ1-2, with 8 bases lining up with TRBD1. The CDR3 totals 14 residues. Germline CDR1 reads SGHRS; CDR2 reads YFSETQ. Unmatched junction bases numbered 7, after V lost 4 bases and J lost 5 bases. For the CDR3, the DNA is TGCGCCAGCAGCACAGGACAGGGCACATATGGCTACACCTTC. It is translated as CASSTGQGTYGYTF. Variable domain in full (rest from reference TRBV5-1 and TRBJ1-2): KAGVTQTPRYLIKTRGQQVTLSCSPISGHRSVSWYQQTPGQGLQFLFEYFSETQRNKGNFPGRFSGRQFSNSRSEMNVSTLELGDSALYLCASSTGQGTYGYTFGSGTRLTVV.

The V and J genes are TRBV5-1 and TRBJ1-2; 8 nucleotides agree with TRBD1. J was trimmed by 7 bases and V by 4 bases; bases with no gene match: 12. Germline V CDR1 and CDR2: SGHRS, YFSETQ. The CDR3 runs to 15 residues. For the CDR3, the DNA is TGCGCCAGCAGCCCCCTGACAGGGGCCACTTCTGGCTACACCTTC. It specifies CASSPLTGATSGYTF.

The chain is built from TRBV19 and TRBJ2-7; D possibly corresponds to TRBD2 (6 bases). From germline, CDR1 is LNHDA and CDR2 SQIVND (reference sequence). The V end was cut by 6 bases, the J end by 3 bases, with 15 bases between. This CDR3 spans 14 amino acids. CDR3 DNA sequence: TGTGCCAGTAGCCAAGGGGCTAGCGTCTACGAGCAGTACTTC. This gives the protein CASSQGASVYEQYF.

The genes are TRBV5-4 and TRBJ1-2; 12 bases align to TRBD1. Trimming cost V 4 bases and J 8 bases; bases outside gene matches: 6. The CDR3 extends over 14 amino acids. Germline V gene data show CDR1 as SGHNT and CDR2 as YYREEE (reference sequence). CDR3 sequence: CASSGTGGVWGYTF. CDR3 nucleotides: TGTGCCAGCAGCGGGACAGGGGGCGTTTGGGGCTACACCTTC.

This clone was seen only once. J is TRBJ1-4 and V is TRBV2, with 9 bases identical to TRBD1. The junction had 3 bases not matched to a gene; V was cut back by 6 bases and J by 4 bases. CDR3 size: 14 residues. Germline assignment: CDR1 SNHLY and CDR2 FYNNEI. The CDR3 is CASRGTGFNEKLFF. The CDR3 region has the DNA TGTGCCAGCAGGGGGACAGGGTTTAATGAAAAACTGTTTTTT.

This clone was counted a few times. V gene TRBV5-6 combines with J gene TRBJ1-1; TRBD1 aligns across 10 bases. V was clipped by 2 bases and J by 5 bases; unmatched bases: 6. The CDR3 has 15 residues. Germline CDR1 reads SGHDT; CDR2 reads YYEEEE. CDR3 in DNA: TGTGCCAGCAGCTTTAGGGGACAGGGGACGACTGAAGCTTTCTTT. It is translated as CASSFRGQGTTEAFF.

A single count supports this clone. This rearrangement joins TRBV12-5 to TRBJ2-7; 8 positions agree with TRBD2. Germline CDR1 LGHNT, CDR2 FRNRAP. There are 14 residues in the CDR3. Germline trimming cut 5 bases from V and 2 bases from J; bases unmatched to any gene: 5. The CDR3 spells CASGHKREPYEQYF. The CDR3 nucleotides are TGTGCTAGTGGTCATAAGCGGGAGCCCTACGAGCAGTACTTC.

The count of this clone is one. This chain joins TRBV19 and TRBJ1-1; D might be TRBD1 (5 bases). V lost 6 bases to trimming and J lost 1 base, with 15 bases between them. Germline V lookup: CDR1 LNHDA, CDR2 SQIVND (reference sequence). The CDR3 is 15 residues long. CDR3 region: CASRNLPTGNTEAFF. In DNA, the CDR3 is TGTGCCAGTAGGAACCTACCTACAGGGAACACTGAAGCTTTCTTT.

DNA for the CDR3: TGTGCCATCAGTGCAAGCCGCTCTGGAAACACCATATATTTT. Protein sequence: CAISASRSGNTIYF. The chain links TRBV10-3 to TRBJ1-3; no definite D call. The CDR3 has 14 residues. The ends were cut back, 4 bases at V and 0 bases at J, with 7 bases in the middle. Per germline, CDR1 ENHRY and CDR2 SYGVKD.

This chain links TRBV10-3 with TRBJ2-5; TRBD2 matches at 15 bases. Germline assignment: CDR1 ENHRY and CDR2 SYGVKD. The CDR3 is 17 residues long. V gave up 3 bases and J gave up 5 bases; unmatched junction bases: 7. This chain's CDR3 is CAISDLGGLAGGETQYF. Written as DNA, the CDR3 is TGTGCCATCAGTGATCTAGGGGGACTAGCGGGAGGTGAGACCCAGTACTTC.

The chain links TRBV11-2 to TRBJ2-7, with 8 bases matching TRBD2. The CDR3 loop spans 15 amino acids. V was pared by 3 bases and J by 2 bases, with 6 bases of the junction left unmatched. Germline V gene sequence: CDR1 SGHAT, CDR2 FQNNGV. CDR3 loop: CASSFIPSGPYEQYF. CDR3 DNA sequence: TGTGCCAGCAGCTTTATCCCTAGCGGGCCCTACGAGCAGTACTTC.

The chain couples TRBV2 to TRBJ1-3, with a possible D match to TRBD1 (5 bases). The V and J ends lost 6 bases and 7 bases respectively, with 19 bases between them. CDR1 and CDR2 from the germline V gene are SNHLY and FYNNEI. The CDR3 loop spans 15 amino acids. CDR3 region: CASREEGARGNTIYF. CDR3 bases: TGTGCCAGCAGGGAGGAAGGGGCCCGGGGGAACACCATATATTTT.

A word on this clone: A junction end diverges from the germline sequence, so it may reflect a read error. J is TRBJ2-1 and V is TRBV7-7; 8 nucleotides align to TRBD2. Looked up from germline, CDR1 is SSHAT and CDR2 is FNYEAQ (reference sequence). The CDR3 has 16 amino acids. Written as DNA, the CDR3 is TGTGCTAGCAGCTTAGCGAGCGGGAGTACTAACAATGAGCAGTTCTTC. Its translation: CASSLASGSTNNEQFF.